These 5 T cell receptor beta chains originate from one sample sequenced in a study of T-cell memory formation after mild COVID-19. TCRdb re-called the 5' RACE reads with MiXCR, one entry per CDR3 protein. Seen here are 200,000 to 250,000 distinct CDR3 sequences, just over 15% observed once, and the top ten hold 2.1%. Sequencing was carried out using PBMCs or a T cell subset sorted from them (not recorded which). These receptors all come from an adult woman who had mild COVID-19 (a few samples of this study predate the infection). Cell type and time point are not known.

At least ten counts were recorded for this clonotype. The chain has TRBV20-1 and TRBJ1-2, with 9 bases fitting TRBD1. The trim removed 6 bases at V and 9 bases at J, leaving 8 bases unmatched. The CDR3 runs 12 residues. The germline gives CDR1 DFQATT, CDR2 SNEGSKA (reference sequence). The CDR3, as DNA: TGCAGTGCCCGGGGACAGGGCGTGAGCTACACCTTC. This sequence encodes CSARGQGVSYTF.

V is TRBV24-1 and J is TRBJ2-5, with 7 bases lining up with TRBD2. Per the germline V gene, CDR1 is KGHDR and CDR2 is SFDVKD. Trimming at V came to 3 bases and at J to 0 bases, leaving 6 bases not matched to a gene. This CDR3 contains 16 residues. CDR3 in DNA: TGTGCCACCAGTGATCCAGCGGGACTGGACCAAGAGACCCAGTACTTC. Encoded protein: CATSDPAGLDQETQYF.

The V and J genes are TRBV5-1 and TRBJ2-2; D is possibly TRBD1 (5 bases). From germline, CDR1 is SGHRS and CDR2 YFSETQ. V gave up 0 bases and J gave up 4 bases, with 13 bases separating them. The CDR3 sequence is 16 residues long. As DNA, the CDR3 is TGCGCCAGCAGCTTGGACAGGATCGTCTTCACCGGGGAGCTGTTTTTT. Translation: CASSLDRIVFTGELFF.

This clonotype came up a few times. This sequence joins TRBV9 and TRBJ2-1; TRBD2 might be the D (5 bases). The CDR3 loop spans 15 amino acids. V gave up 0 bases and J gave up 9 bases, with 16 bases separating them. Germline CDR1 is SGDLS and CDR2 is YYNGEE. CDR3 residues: CASSVAGGRRVEQFF. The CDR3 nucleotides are TGTGCCAGCAGCGTAGCGGGTGGGCGGCGGGTTGAGCAGTTCTTC. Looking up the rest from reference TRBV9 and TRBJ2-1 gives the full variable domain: DSGVTQTPKHLITATGQRVTLRCSPRSGDLSVYWYQQSLDQGLQFLIQYYNGEERAKGNILERFSAQQFPDLHSELNLSSLELGDSALYFCASSVAGGRRVEQFFGPGTRLTVL.

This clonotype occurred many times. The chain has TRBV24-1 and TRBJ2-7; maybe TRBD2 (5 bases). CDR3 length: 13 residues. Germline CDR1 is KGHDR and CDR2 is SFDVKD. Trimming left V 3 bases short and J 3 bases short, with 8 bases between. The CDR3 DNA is TGTGCCACCAGTGATGGAGGAGGCTACGAGCAGTACTTC. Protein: CATSDGGGYEQYF.